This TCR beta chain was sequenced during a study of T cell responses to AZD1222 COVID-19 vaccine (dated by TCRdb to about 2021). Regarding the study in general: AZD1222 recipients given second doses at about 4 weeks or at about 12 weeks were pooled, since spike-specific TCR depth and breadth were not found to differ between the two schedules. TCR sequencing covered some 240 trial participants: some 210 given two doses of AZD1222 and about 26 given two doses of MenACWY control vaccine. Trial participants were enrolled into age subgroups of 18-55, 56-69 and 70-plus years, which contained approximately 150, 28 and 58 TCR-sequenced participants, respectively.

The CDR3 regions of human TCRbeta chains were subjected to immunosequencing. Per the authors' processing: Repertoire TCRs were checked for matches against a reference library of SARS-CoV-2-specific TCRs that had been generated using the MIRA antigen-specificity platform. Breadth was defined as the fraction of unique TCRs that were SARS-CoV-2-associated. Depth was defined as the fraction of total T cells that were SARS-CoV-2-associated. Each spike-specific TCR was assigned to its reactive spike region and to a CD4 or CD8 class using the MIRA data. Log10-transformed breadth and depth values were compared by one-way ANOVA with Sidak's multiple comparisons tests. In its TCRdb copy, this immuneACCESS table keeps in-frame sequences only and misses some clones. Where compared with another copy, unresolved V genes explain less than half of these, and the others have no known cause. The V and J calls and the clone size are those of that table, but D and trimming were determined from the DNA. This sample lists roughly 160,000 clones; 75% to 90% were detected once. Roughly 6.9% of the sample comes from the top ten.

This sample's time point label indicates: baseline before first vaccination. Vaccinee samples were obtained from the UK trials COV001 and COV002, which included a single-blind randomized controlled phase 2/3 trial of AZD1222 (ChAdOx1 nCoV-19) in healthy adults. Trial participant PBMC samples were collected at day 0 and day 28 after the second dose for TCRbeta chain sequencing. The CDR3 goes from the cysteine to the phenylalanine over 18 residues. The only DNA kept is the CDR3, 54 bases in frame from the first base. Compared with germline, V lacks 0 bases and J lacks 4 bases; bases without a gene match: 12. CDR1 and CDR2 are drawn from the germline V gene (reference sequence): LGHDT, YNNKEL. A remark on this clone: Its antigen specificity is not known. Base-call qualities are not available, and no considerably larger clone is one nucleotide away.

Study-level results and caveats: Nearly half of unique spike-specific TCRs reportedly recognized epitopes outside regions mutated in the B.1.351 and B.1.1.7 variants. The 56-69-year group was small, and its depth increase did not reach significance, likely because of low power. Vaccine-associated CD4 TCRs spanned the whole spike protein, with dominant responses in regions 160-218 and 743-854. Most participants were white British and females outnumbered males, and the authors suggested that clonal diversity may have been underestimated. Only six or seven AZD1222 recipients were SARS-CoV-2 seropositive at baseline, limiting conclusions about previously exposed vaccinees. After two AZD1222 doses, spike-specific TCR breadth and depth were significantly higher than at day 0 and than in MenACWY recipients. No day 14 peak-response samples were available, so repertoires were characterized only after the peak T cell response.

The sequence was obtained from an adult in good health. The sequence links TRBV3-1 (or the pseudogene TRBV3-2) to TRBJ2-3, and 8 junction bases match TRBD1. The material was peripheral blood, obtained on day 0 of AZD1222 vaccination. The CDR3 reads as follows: CASSQDKGWTGIADTQYF. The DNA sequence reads TGTGCCAGCAGCCAAGATAAGGGTTGGACAGGGATTGCAGATACGCAGTATTTT.